The 13 T cell receptor beta chains presented below share a single source sample, sequenced in a study of blood T cell repertoires in COVID-19. Sequenced by immunoSEQ multiplex PCR; TCRdb stores in-frame clones only, minus some. Among more than 300,000 clones listed, 88% were seen once. Sequenced input: PBMCs or T cells enriched from blood (not recorded which). These TCRs come from a woman aged 18-30 years who had recovered from COVID-19.

This clone was counted a single time. The V gene is TRBV6-5, the J gene TRBJ1-2; D uncertain. Germline lookup yields CDR1 MNHEY and CDR2 SVGAGI. V was cut by 2 bases and J by 8 bases, with 12 bases left in between. The CDR3 consists of 13 residues. The CDR3 region has the DNA TGTGCCAGCAGTTACAGCCCCCACTGGGGCTACACCTTC. It codes for CASSYSPHWGYTF.

The gene calls are TRBV15 and TRBJ1-2; 7 nucleotides match TRBD1. The CDR3 is made up of 17 amino acids. CDR1 and CDR2 (germline): LNHNV, YYDKDF (reference sequence). Unmatched junction bases numbered 15, after V lost 0 bases and J lost 8 bases. CDR3 sequence reads: CATSRDPVSGTVYGYTF. CDR3 DNA: TGTGCCACCAGCAGAGATCCCGTCTCCGGGACAGTGTACGGCTACACCTTC.

This chain connects TRBV12-3 or TRBV12-4 to TRBJ2-7; possible D gene TRBD1, 5 bases. V was cut by 6 bases and J by 3 bases, with 12 bases left in between. The CDR3 extends over 13 amino acids. In DNA, the CDR3 is TGTGCCAGCAGGCGCCCAGACAGCTACGAGCAGTACTTC. Its translation is CASRRPDSYEQYF.

V is TRBV3-1 (or the pseudogene TRBV3-2) and J is TRBJ2-7; 7 bases are shared with TRBD2. The CDR3 sequence is 12 residues long. Losses at the gene ends were 4 bases for V and 3 bases for J; bases not matched to a gene: 0. Germline CDR1 reads LGHDT; CDR2 reads YNNKEL (reference sequence). The CDR3 bases are TGTGCCAGCAGCCGCGGGGGCTACGAGCAGTACTTC. This encodes CASSRGGYEQYF.

The chain joins TRBV18 to TRBJ1-1; no reliable D call. Trimming removed 2 bases at V and 3 bases at J, with 25 bases between. The CDR3 sequence is 19 residues long. The germline gives CDR1 KGHSH, CDR2 LQKENI. The CDR3 sequence: CASSPINALLRIADTEAFF. DNA of the CDR3: TGTGCCAGCTCACCAATCAATGCTCTGCTGAGGATTGCGGACACTGAAGCTTTCTTT.

The chain uses TRBV7-2 and TRBJ2-3, with TRBD1 as a possible D gene (5 bases). Per germline, CDR1 SGHTA and CDR2 FQGNSA. The V end was cut by 5 bases, the J end by 2 bases, with 17 bases between. This CDR3 spans 16 amino acids. The CDR3 region is CASSLGVRRNTDTQYF. CDR3 DNA: TGTGCCAGCAGCCTAGGGGTGAGGCGGAACACAGATACGCAGTATTTT.

This chain joins TRBV15 and TRBJ1-5; 7 nucleotides align to TRBD1. V dropped 5 bases and J dropped 0; count of bases not matched to a gene: 7. The CDR3 has 16 residues. Looked up from germline, CDR1 is LNHNV and CDR2 is YYDKDF (reference sequence). The DNA for the CDR3 is TGTGCCACCAGCTCAACAGGGGTCGATAGCAATCAGCCCCAGCATTTT. Amino acid sequence: CATSSTGVDSNQPQHF.

This chain's CDR3 is CASSQDPGFEQYF. CDR3 DNA: TGTGCCAGCAGCCAAGACCCGGGGTTCGAGCAGTACTTC. V usage is TRBV3-1 (or the pseudogene TRBV3-2) and J usage is TRBJ2-7; D is perhaps TRBD2 (5 bases). Trimming stripped 0 bases from V and 6 bases from J, with 9 bases between. CDR3 length: 13 amino acids. The germline V gene has CDR1 LGHDT and CDR2 YNNKEL (reference sequence).

This clone was detected many times. V usage is TRBV2 and J usage is TRBJ2-2, with TRBD1 identical over 11 bases. The CDR3 length is 17 residues. V dropped 0 bases and J dropped 4; count of bases not matched to a gene: 4. The germline V gene encodes CDR1 SNHLY and CDR2 FYNNEI. The CDR3: CASSEALGTGGTGELFF. CDR3 DNA: TGTGCCAGCAGTGAAGCGCTTGGGACAGGGGGCACCGGGGAGCTGTTTTTT.

The chain carries TRBV19 and TRBJ2-2; 7 nucleotides match TRBD2. The CDR3 contains 16 residues. Germline-derived CDR1 and CDR2 are LNHDA and SQIVND (reference sequence). Unmatched junction bases numbered 14, after V lost 9 bases and J lost 4 bases. The CDR3 loop is CASTPLAGDVTGELFF. CDR3 nucleotides: TGTGCCAGCACCCCACTCGCGGGGGATGTCACCGGGGAGCTGTTTTTT.

The CDR3 DNA reads TGTGCCACGGGGGGAACTAATGAAAAACTGTTTTTT. Protein sequence: CATGGTNEKLFF. V is TRBV10-3 and J is TRBJ1-4; weak D call: TRBD1 (5 bases). Trimming took off 10 bases at V and 1 base at J, with 7 bases between the two ends. Germline assignment: CDR1 ENHRY and CDR2 SYGVKD. There are 12 residues in the CDR3.

Notes on this clone: Other DNA variants within this sample encode the same CDR3. The DNA for the CDR3 is TGTGCCACCAGTGATCGCTATGGCTACACCTTC. It translates to CATSDRYGYTF. This chain links TRBV24-1 with TRBJ1-2; D gene unclear. The CDR3 sequence is 11 residues long. Between the trimmed V and J ends, which lost 3 bases and 4 bases, there was a span of 2 bases. Germline CDR1 and CDR2: KGHDR and SFDVKD.

J is TRBJ2-7 and V is TRBV3-1 (or the pseudogene TRBV3-2), with D uncertain. The V and J ends lost 1 base and 1 base respectively, with 5 bases between them. Looked up from germline, CDR1 is LGHDT and CDR2 is YNNKEL (reference sequence). The CDR3 is 13 amino acids. The CDR3 protein is CASSQGISYEQYF. CDR3 sequence (DNA): TGTGCCAGCAGCCAAGGTATATCCTACGAGCAGTACTTC.